Listed below are T cell receptor beta chains from one sample, sequenced in a study of neurological immune-mediated disorders. MiXCR was run by TCRdb on the 5' RACE reads, yielding one entry per CDR3 protein. The sample holds tens of thousands of distinct CDR3 sequences, under 4.5% seen once. Sequenced: PBMCs. The receptors derive from a woman in her forties or fifties with multiple sclerosis. CDR3s include the opening cysteine and the closing phenylalanine or tryptophan. The D gene is left open where the match is weak. The size field is filled for only some rows; it gives once, few, many or a size class.

j_gene | abundance | d_gene | v_gene | CDR3aa | CDR3nt
TRBJ1-6 | many | - | TRBV3-1 | CASSQRLGSPLHF | TGTGCCAGCAGCCAGCGACTTGGATCACCCCTCCACTTT
TRBJ2-3 | many | - | TRBV12-3/TRBV12-4 | CASRRGLAGDTQYF | TGTGCCAGCAGACGAGGACTGGCGGGGGATACGCAGTATTTT
TRBJ2-7 | many | - | TRBV7-2 | CASSLGLGLNEQYF | TGTGCCAGCAGCTTAGGCCTGGGTCTGAACGAGCAGTACTTC
TRBJ1-2 | many | TRBD1 | TRBV20-1 | CSASYRGNYGYTF | TGCAGTGCTAGCTACAGGGGCAACTATGGCTACACCTTC
TRBJ2-5 | many | - | TRBV5-1 | CASSLNGNQETQYF | TGCGCCAGCAGCTTGAATGGAAACCAAGAGACCCAGTACTTC
TRBJ2-1 | many | - | TRBV29-1 | CSVDFLGEQFF | TGCAGCGTTGACTTTTTGGGTGAGCAGTTCTTC
TRBJ1-5 | many | - | TRBV6-1 | CASSTETSGGQPQHF | TGTGCCAGCAGTACCGAGACGTCCGGTGGGCAGCCCCAGCATTTT
TRBJ1-4 | many | - | TRBV20-1 | CSARDSRSTNEKLFF | TGCAGTGCTAGAGATTCTCGGTCAACTAATGAAAAACTGTTTTTT
TRBJ1-5 | few | TRBD1 | TRBV7-8 | CASSRVGTGHNKTQNF | TGTGCCAGCAGCAGAGTCGGGACAGGTCACAATAAGACCCAGAATTTT
TRBJ2-7 | - | - | TRBV3-1 | CASSQDVGEQYF | TGTGCCAGCAGCCAAGATGTTGGCGAGCAGTACTTC
TRBJ2-3 | many | TRBD1 | TRBV5-1 | CASSLVFRGTDTQYF | TGCGCCAGCAGCTTGGTTTTCAGGGGGACAGATACGCAGTATTTT
TRBJ1-6 | few | - | TRBV9 | CASSPEGTNSTLNF | TGTGCCAGCAGCCCCGAAGGGACAAATTCAACCCTCAACTTT
TRBJ2-1 | many | TRBD1 | TRBV20-1 | CSARTPGTGSRNEQFF | TGCAGTGCTAGAACCCCCGGGACAGGAAGCAGGAATGAGCAGTTCTTC
TRBJ1-2 | many | - | TRBV4-2 | CASSQTVGLANYGYTF | TGTGCCAGCAGCCAGACGGTGGGGTTAGCTAACTATGGCTACACCTTC
TRBJ1-4 | many | - | TRBV3-1 | CASSPPLGFSNEKLFF | TGTGCCAGCAGCCCCCCTCTCGGGTTTAGTAATGAAAAACTGTTTTTT
TRBJ2-7 | - | - | TRBV5-1 | CDSSLTGYEQYF | TGCGACAGCAGCTTAACGGGATACGAGCAGTACTTC
TRBJ2-2 | many | - | TRBV3-1 | CASSRGSNTGELFF | TGTGCCAGCAGCCGGGGCTCGAACACCGGGGAGCTGTTTTTT
TRBJ1-2 | many | - | TRBV5-1 | CASSLESYGYTF | TGCGCCAGCAGCTTGGAAAGCTATGGCTACACCTTC
TRBJ2-5 | many | - | TRBV27 | CASNPGWMFQETQYF | TGTGCCAGCAACCCAGGGTGGATGTTCCAAGAGACCCAGTACTTC
TRBJ2-3 | many | - | TRBV7-8 | CASSFLGGSTDTQYF | TGTGCCAGCAGCTTCCTTGGGGGGAGCACAGATACGCAGTATTTT
TRBJ2-7 | many | TRBD2 | TRBV10-3 | CAGSGGDVREQYF | TGTGCCGGTAGCGGGGGGGATGTACGAGAGCAGTACTTC
TRBJ2-7 | many | - | TRBV5-1 | CASSADGGQVYEQYF | TGCGCCAGCAGCGCAGACGGGGGACAAGTCTACGAGCAGTACTTC
TRBJ2-7 | many | - | TRBV6-5 | CASSYSSGDYEQYF | TGTGCCAGCAGTTACTCCAGCGGAGACTACGAGCAGTACTTC